The clone carrying this TCR beta chain appeared many times. This record comes from a study of regulatory T cells in long-lasting Graves disease. Trimming took off 2 bases at V and 1 base at J, with 6 bases between the two ends. Germline V gene data show CDR1 as GTSNPN and CDR2 as SVGIG (reference sequence). The CDR3 contains 13 residues. The time point: newly diagnosed GD, antithyroid drugs for less than 3 months. After RNA was extracted from PBMCs, the TCR library was made from it. Graves' disease diagnoses followed American Thyroid Association guidelines. Researchers made TCR beta libraries by using iRepertoire HTBI primers and running Arm-PCR on CDR3 regions. TCRdb processed the multiplex PCR reads anew with MiXCR; each CDR3 protein has one entry. The sample lists about 470,000 distinct CDR3 sequences, under 15% seen once, with 15% to 20% in the top ten. This sample also belongs to another study, concerning T cells in Graves' hyperthyroidism and ophthalmopathy.

This TCR was sampled from a woman in her twenties or thirties with Graves disease. The source was peripheral blood mononuclear cells (PBMCs), collected at new diagnosis, from a patient treated with antithyroid drugs. The rearrangement joins TRBV30 to TRBJ1-5; D may be TRBD1 (5 bases). The CDR3 region has the DNA TGTGCCTGGAGTTCAGGGAGCAATCAGCCCCAGCATTTT. This gives the protein CAWSSGSNQPQHF.